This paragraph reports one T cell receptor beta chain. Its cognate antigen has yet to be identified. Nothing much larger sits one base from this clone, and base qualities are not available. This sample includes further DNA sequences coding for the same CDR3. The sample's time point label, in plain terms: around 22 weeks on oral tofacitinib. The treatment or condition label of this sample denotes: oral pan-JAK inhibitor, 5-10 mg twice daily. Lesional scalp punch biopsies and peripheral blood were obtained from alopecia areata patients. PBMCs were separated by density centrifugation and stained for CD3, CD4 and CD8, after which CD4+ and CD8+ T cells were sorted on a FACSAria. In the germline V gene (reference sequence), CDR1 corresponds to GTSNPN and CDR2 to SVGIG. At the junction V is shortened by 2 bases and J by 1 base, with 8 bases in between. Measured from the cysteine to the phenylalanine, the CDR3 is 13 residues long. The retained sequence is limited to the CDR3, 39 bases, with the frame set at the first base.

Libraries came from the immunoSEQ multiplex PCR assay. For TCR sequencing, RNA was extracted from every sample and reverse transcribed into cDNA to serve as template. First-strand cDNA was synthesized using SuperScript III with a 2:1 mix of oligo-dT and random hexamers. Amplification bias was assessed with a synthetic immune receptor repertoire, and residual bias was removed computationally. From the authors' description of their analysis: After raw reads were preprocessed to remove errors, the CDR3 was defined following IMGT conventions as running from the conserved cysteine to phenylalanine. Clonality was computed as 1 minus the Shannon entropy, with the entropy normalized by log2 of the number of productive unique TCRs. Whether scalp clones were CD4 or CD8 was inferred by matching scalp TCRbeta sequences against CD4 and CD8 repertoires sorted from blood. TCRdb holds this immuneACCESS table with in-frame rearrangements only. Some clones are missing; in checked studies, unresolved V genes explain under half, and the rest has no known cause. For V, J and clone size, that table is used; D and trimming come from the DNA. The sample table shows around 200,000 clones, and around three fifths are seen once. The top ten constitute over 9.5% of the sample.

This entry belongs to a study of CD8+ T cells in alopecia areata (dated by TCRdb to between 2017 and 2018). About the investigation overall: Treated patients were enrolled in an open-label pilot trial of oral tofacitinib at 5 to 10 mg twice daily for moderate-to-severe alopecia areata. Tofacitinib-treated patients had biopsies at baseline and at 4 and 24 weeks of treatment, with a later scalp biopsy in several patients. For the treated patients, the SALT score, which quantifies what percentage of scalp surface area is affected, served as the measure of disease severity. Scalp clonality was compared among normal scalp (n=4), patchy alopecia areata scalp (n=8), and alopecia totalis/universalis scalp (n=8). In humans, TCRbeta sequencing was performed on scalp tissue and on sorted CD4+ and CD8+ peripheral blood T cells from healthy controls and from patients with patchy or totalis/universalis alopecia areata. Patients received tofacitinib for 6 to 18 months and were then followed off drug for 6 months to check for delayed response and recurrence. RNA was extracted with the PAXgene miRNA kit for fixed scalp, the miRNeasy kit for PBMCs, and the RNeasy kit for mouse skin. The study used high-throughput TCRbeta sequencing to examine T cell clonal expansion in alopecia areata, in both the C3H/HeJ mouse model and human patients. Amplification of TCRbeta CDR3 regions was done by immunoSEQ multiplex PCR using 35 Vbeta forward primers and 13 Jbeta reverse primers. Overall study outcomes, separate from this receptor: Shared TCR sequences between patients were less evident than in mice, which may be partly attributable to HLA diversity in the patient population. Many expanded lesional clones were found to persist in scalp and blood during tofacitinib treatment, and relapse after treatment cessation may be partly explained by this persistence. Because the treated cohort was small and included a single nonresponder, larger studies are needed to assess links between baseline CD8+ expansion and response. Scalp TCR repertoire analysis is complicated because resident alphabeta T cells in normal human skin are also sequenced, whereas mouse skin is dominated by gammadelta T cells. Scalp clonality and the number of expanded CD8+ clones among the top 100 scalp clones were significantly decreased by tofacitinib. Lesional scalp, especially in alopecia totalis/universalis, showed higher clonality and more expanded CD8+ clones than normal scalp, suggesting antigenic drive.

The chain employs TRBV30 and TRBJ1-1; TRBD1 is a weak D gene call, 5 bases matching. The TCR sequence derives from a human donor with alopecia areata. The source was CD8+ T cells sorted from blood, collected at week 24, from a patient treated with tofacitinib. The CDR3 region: CAWSQGGNTEAFF. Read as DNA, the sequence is TGTGCCTGGAGTCAGGGAGGGAACACTGAAGCTTTCTTT.